This T cell receptor beta chain was sequenced in a study of blood T cell repertoires in COVID-19. Study context: PBMCs, B-cell-depleted T cells, or T cells were the source of the cDNA or gDNA that made up the material.

Data came from immunoSEQ multiplex PCR; TCRdb stores just in-frame clones and leaves some out. The sample lists 260,000 or so clones; about 80% were seen once. The CDR3 length is 15 residues. Trimming shortened V by 1 base and J by 1 base, and 5 bases separated the two germline ends. Germline V CDR1 and CDR2: MDHEN, SYDVKM. This clone was observed a handful of times. The same CDR3 can be traced to other DNA sequences in this sample. Material: peripheral blood. The receptor comes from a human donor in a cohort sampled during active COVID-19. The gene calls are TRBV28 and TRBJ2-6, with D tentatively TRBD1 (5 bases). CDR3 protein: CASSLSGSGANVLTF. The CDR3 DNA follows: TGTGCCAGCAGTTTATCAGGGTCTGGGGCCAACGTCCTGACTTTC.